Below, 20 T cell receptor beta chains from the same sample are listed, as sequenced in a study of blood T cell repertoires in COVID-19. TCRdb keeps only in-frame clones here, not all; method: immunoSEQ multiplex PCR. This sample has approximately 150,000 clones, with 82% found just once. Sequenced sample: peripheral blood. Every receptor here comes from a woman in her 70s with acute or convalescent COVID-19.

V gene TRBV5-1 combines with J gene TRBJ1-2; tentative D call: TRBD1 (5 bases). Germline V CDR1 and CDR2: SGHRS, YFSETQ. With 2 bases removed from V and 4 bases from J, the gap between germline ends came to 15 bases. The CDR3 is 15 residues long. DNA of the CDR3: TGCGCCAGCAGCTTTGGGGGGGTTAAGAGCTATGGCTACACCTTC. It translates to CASSFGGVKSYGYTF. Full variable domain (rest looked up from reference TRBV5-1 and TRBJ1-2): KAGVTQTPRYLIKTRGQQVTLSCSPISGHRSVSWYQQTPGQGLQFLFEYFSETQRNKGNFPGRFSGRQFSNSRSEMNVSTLELGDSALYLCASSFGGVKSYGYTFGSGTRLTVV.

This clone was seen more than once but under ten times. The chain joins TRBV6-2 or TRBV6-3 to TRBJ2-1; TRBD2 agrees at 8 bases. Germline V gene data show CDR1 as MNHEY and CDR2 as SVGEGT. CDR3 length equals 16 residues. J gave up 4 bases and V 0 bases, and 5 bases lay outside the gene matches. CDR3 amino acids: CASSYSASGSYNEQFF. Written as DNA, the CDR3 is TGTGCCAGCAGTTACTCCGCAAGCGGGAGTTACAATGAGCAGTTCTTC.

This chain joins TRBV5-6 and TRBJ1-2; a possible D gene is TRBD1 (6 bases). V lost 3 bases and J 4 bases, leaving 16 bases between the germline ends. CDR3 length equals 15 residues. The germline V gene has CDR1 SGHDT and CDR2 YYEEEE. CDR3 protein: CASSSSGAPSYGYTF. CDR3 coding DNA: TGTGCCAGCAGCTCCTCAGGGGCCCCGTCCTATGGCTACACCTTC. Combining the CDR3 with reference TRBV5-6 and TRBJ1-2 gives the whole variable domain DAGVTQSPTHLIKTRGQQVTLRCSPKSGHDTVSWYQQALGQGPQFIFQYYEEEERQRGNFPDRFSGHQFPNYSSELNVNALLLGDSALYLCASSSSGAPSYGYTFGSGTRLTVV.

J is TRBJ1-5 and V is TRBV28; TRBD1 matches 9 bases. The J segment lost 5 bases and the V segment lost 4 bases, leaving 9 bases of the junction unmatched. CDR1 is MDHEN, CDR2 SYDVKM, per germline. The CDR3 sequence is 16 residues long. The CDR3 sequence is CASSSSTGGTYQPQHF. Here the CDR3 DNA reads TGTGCCAGCAGTTCCAGCACAGGGGGCACATATCAGCCCCAGCATTTT.

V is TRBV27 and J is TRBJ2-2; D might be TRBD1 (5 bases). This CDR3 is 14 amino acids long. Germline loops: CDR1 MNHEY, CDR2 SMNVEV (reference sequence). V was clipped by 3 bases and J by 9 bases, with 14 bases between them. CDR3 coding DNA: TGTGCCAGCAGTTTTGGCCAAAGGGGCAGGGAGCTGTTTTTT. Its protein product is CASSFGQRGRELFF.

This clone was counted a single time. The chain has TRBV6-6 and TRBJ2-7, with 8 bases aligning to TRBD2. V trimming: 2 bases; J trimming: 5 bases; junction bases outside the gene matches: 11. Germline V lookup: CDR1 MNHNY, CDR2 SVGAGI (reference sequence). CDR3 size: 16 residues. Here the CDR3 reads CASSYRAGGYVHEQYF. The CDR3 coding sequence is TGTGCCAGCAGTTACCGGGCGGGGGGATATGTGCACGAGCAGTACTTC.

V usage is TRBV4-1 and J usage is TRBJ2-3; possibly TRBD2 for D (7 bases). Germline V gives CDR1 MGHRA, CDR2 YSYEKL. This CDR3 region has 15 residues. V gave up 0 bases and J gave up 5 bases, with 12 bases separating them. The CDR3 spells CASSQEGGRGDTQYF. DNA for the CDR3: TGCGCCAGCAGCCAAGAAGGGGGGAGGGGAGATACGCAGTATTTT.

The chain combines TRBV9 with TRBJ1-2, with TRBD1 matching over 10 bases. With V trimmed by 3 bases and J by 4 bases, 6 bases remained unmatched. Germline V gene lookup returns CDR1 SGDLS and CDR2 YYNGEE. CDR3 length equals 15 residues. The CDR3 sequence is CASSADRGLGYGYTF. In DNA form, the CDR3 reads TGTGCCAGCAGCGCCGACAGGGGGCTGGGCTATGGCTACACCTTC.

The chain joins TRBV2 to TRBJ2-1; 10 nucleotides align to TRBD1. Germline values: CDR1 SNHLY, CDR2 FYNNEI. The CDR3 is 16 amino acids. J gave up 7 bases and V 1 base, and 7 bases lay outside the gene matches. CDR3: CASSEERDRGRNEQFF. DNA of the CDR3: TGTGCCAGCAGTGAAGAACGGGACAGGGGTAGGAATGAGCAGTTCTTC.

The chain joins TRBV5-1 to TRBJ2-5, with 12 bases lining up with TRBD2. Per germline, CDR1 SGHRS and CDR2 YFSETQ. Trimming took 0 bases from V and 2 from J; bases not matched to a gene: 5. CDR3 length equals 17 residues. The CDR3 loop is CASSLGLLAGGQETQYF. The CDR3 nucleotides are TGCGCCAGCAGCTTGGGTTTACTAGCGGGGGGTCAAGAGACCCAGTACTTC.

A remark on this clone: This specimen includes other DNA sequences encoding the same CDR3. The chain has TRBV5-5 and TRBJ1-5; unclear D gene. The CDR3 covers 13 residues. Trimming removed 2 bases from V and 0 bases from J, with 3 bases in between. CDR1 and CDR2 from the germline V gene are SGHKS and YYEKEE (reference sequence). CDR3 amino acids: CASSLYSNQPQHF. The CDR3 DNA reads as TGTGCCAGCAGCTTATATAGCAATCAGCCCCAGCATTTT.

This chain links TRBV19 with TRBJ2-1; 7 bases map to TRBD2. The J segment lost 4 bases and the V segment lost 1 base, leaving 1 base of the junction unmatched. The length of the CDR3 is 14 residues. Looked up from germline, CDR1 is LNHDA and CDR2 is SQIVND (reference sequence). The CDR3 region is CASSIGGLYNEQFF. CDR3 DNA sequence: TGTGCCAGTAGTATAGGGGGACTATACAATGAGCAGTTCTTC.

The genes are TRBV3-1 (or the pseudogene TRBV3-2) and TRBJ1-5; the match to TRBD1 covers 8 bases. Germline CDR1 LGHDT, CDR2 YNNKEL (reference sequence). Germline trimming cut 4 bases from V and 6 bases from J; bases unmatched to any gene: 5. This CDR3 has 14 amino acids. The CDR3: CASSPATGAQPQHF. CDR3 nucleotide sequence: TGTGCCAGCAGCCCGGCGACAGGGGCTCAGCCCCAGCATTTT.

The CDR3 DNA sequence: TGTGCCAGCAGACAGGGCTATAATTCACCCCTCCACTTT. Its protein product is CASRQGYNSPLHF. The gene calls are TRBV2 and TRBJ1-6; the D gene is possibly TRBD1 (6 bases). The V gene lost 6 bases and the J gene lost 3 bases, with 6 bases spanning the gap. Germline V gene data show CDR1 as SNHLY and CDR2 as FYNNEI. The CDR3 has 13 residues. Full variable domain (remainder filled in from reference TRBV2 and TRBJ1-6): EPEVTQTPSHQVTQMGQEVILRCVPISNHLYFYWYRQILGQKVEFLVSFYNNEISEKSEIFDDQFSVERPDGSNFTLKIRSTKLEDSAMYFCASRQGYNSPLHFGNGTRLTVT.

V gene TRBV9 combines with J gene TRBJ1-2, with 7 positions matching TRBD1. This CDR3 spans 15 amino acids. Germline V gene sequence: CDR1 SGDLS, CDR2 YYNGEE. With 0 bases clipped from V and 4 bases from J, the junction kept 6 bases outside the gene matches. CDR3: CASSVGGQTFYGYTF. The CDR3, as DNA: TGTGCCAGCAGCGTAGGGGGACAGACCTTCTATGGCTACACCTTC. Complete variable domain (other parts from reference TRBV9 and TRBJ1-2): DSGVTQTPKHLITATGQRVTLRCSPRSGDLSVYWYQQSLDQGLQFLIQYYNGEERAKGNILERFSAQQFPDLHSELNLSSLELGDSALYFCASSVGGQTFYGYTFGSGTRLTVV.

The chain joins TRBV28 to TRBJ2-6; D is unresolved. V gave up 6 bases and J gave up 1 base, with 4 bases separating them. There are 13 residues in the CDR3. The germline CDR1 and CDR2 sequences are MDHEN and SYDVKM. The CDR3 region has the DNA TGTGCCAGCAGCGTATCTGGGGCCAACGTCCTGACTTTC. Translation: CASSVSGANVLTF. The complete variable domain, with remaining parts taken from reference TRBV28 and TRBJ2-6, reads DVKVTQSSRYLVKRTGEKVFLECVQDMDHENMFWYRQDPGLGLRLIYFSYDVKMKEKGDIPEGYSVSREKKERFSLILESASTNQTSMYLCASSVSGANVLTFGAGSRLTVL.

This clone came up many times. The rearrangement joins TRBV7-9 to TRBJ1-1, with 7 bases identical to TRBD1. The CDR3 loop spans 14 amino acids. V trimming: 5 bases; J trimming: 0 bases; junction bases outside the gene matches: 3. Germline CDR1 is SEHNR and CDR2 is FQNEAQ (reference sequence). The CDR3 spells CASSPGQLNTEAFF. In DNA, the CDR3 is TGTGCCAGCAGCCCGGGACAGTTGAACACTGAAGCTTTCTTT.

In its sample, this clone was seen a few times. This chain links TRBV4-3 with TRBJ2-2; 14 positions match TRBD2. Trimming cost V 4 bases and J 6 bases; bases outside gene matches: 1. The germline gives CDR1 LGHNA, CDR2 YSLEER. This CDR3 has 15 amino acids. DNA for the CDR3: TGCGCCAGCAGCCGGACTAGCGGGAGGCCCGGGGAGCTGTTTTTT. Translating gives CASSRTSGRPGELFF.

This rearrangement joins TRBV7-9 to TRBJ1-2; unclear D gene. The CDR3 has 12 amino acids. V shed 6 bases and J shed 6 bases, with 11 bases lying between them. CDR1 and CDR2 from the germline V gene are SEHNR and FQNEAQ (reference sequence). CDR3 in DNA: TGTGCCAGCAGACCCCGGGAGAATGGCTACACCTTC. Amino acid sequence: CASRPRENGYTF. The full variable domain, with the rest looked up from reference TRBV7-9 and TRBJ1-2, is DTGVSQNPRHKITKRGQNVTFRCDPISEHNRLYWYRQTLGQGPEFLTYFQNEAQLEKSRLLSDRFSAERPKGSFSTLEIQRTEQGDSAMYLCASRPRENGYTFGSGTRLTVV.

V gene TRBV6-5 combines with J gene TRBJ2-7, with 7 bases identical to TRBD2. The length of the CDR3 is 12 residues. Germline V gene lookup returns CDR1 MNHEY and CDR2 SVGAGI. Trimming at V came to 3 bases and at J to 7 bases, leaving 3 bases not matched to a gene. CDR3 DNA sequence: TGTGCCAGCAGTTATAACGGGGGGGAGCAGTACTTC. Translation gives CASSYNGGEQYF.